This T cell receptor beta chain was profiled in a study of blood T cell repertoires in COVID-19. On the study more broadly: PBMCs, B-cell-depleted T cells, or T cells were the source of the cDNA or gDNA that made up the material.

Per the study methods: The assay estimated nucleated cells by amplifying reference gene primers. Generated by immunoSEQ multiplex PCR, the TCRdb table keeps only in-frame clones and is missing some. The V and J calls and clone size come from that table; D and trimming were worked out from the DNA. This sample carries approximately 150,000 clones, under 95% of them seen once, and the ten largest clones take roughly 4.5%. This clone has a handful of counts. The CDR3 is 14 residues long. Germline CDR1 and CDR2: SGHAT and FQNNGV. V gave up 5 bases and J gave up 4 bases, with 15 bases separating them. Seattle's cohort entered during active infection and was followed longitudinally.

This chain uses TRBV11-2 with TRBJ2-7; a possible D gene is TRBD2 (5 bases). Sequencing was carried out using peripheral blood. The sequence was collected from a man aged 18 to 30 with COVID-19, enrolled during active disease. CDR3 amino acids: CASSRQEGGYEQYF. CDR3 nucleotide sequence: TGTGCCAGCAGCCGCCAAGAGGGCGGTTACGAGCAGTACTTC.